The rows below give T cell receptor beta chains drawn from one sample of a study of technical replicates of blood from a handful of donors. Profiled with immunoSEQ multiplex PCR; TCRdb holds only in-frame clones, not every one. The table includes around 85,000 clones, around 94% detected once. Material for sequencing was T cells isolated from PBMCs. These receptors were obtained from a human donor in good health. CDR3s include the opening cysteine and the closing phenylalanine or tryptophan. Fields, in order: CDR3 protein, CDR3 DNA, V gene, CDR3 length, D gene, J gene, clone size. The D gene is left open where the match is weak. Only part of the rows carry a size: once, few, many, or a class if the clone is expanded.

CASSTGVLAYTQYF | TGTGCCAGCAGTACGGGAGTTCTGGCTTATACGCAGTATTTT | TRBV25-1 | 14 | . | TRBJ2-3 | .
CASSLYVGGRAKNIQYF | TGTGCCAGCAGTTTATATGTGGGGGGGAGAGCCAAAAACATTCAGTACTTC | TRBV28 | 17 | TRBD2 | TRBJ2-4 | once
CASSYGGGGARETQYF | TGTGCCAGCAGTTACGGGGGCGGGGGGGCACGGGAGACCCAGTACTTC | TRBV6-6 | 16 | TRBD2 | TRBJ2-5 | .
CASSNQGYEQYF | TGTGCCAGCAGCAACCAGGGCTACGAGCAGTACTTC | TRBV6-6 | 12 | . | TRBJ2-7 | .
CASSLGQGLGNEQFF | TGTGCCAGCAGCTTAGGGCAGGGGTTAGGGAATGAGCAGTTCTTC | TRBV13 | 15 | . | TRBJ2-1 | once
CASSPGRETQYF | TGCGCCAGCTCCCCGGGGAGAGAGACCCAGTACTTC | TRBV5-1 | 12 | . | TRBJ2-5 | .
CASSSGGEQYF | TGTGCCAGCAGCTCGGGGGGCGAGCAGTACTTC | TRBV7-6 | 11 | TRBD2 | TRBJ2-7 | .
CASSMRSGNAGNTIYF | TGTGCCAGCTCCATGCGGTCGGGTAACGCTGGAAACACCATATATTTT | TRBV27 | 16 | . | TRBJ1-3 | .
CASSLEAGDGGYTF | TGTGCCAGCAGCTTGGAGGCAGGCGATGGAGGCTACACCTTC | TRBV5-8 | 14 | . | TRBJ1-2 | .
CASSAGTGAFPPQHF | TGTGCCAGCAGCGCCGGGACAGGGGCGTTCCCGCCCCAGCATTTT | TRBV11-2 | 15 | TRBD1 | TRBJ1-5 | .
CASSPPSGYNEQFF | TGTGCCAGCAGTCCCCCCTCAGGCTACAATGAGCAGTTCTTC | TRBV11-2 | 14 | . | TRBJ2-1 | .
CASSLSGGPDTQYF | TGCGCCAGCAGCCTCTCGGGAGGGCCAGATACGCAGTATTTT | TRBV5-1 | 14 | TRBD2 | TRBJ2-3 | .
CASSWHEGNTGELFF | TGTGCCAGCAGCTGGCATGAGGGGAACACCGGGGAGCTGTTTTTT | TRBV7-2 | 15 | . | TRBJ2-2 | .
CASIAARGTEAFF | TGTGCCAGCATTGCGGCGCGGGGCACTGAAGCTTTCTTT | TRBV9 | 13 | . | TRBJ1-1 | .
CASSLWGLYEQYF | TGTGCCAGCAGCTTGTGGGGACTTTACGAGCAGTACTTC | TRBV5-6 | 13 | . | TRBJ2-7 | .
CSASVQGRMDTQYF | TGCAGCGCGTCTGTACAGGGGCGGATGGATACGCAGTATTTT | TRBV29-1 | 14 | TRBD1 | TRBJ2-3 | .
CASSRDRSYEQYF | TGTGCCAGCAGCCGGGACAGGTCCTACGAGCAGTACTTC | TRBV5-6 | 13 | TRBD1 | TRBJ2-7 | .
CASSQSRYEQYF | TGTGCCAGCAGCCAATCTCGGTACGAGCAGTACTTC | TRBV14 | 12 | . | TRBJ2-7 | .
CASSGGSAKTYEQYF | TGTGCCAGCAGCGGAGGGTCAGCCAAGACCTACGAGCAGTACTTC | TRBV6-5 | 15 | . | TRBJ2-7 | .
CASSQDRARNPTYEQYF | TGCGCCAGCAGCCAAGATAGAGCACGAAACCCGACCTACGAGCAGTACTTC | TRBV4-1 | 17 | . | TRBJ2-7 | .
CASSSDGGIWAQHF | TGTGCCAGCAGCTCGGACGGAGGAATATGGGCCCAGCATTTT | TRBV7-9 | 14 | . | TRBJ1-5 | few
CASEQGSSYNEQFF | TGTGCCAGTGAGCAGGGCTCGTCCTACAATGAGCAGTTCTTC | TRBV28 | 14 | . | TRBJ2-1 | .
CASSQGLSTDTQYF | TGTGCCAGCTCACAGGGACTTAGCACAGATACGCAGTATTTT | TRBV18 | 14 | . | TRBJ2-3 | .
CASSIGTGGDTQYF | TGTGCCAGTAGTATAGGGACAGGGGGAGATACGCAGTATTTT | TRBV19 | 14 | TRBD1 | TRBJ2-3 | .
CSVGRGGLRSEQYF | TGCAGCGTTGGGCGGGGGGGCCTCCGATCCGAGCAGTACTTC | TRBV29-1 | 14 | TRBD2 | TRBJ2-7 | .
CASGQSTDTQYF | TGCGCCAGCGGCCAGAGCACAGATACGCAGTATTTT | TRBV5-1 | 12 | . | TRBJ2-3 | .
CASSLGQWSSYNEQFF | TGCGCCAGCAGCTTGGGACAGTGGAGCTCCTACAATGAGCAGTTCTTC | TRBV5-1 | 16 | . | TRBJ2-1 | .
CASSSTLYQPQHF | TGTGCCAGCAGTTCGACACTTTATCAGCCCCAGCATTTT | TRBV27 | 13 | . | TRBJ1-5 | few
CASKRRASGGLGTDTQYF | TGTGCCAGCAAAAGGCGCGCTAGCGGGGGGCTAGGGACAGATACGCAGTATTTT | TRBV2 | 18 | TRBD2 | TRBJ2-3 | .
CASSLDTQGSGNTIYF | TGCGCCAGCAGCTTGGACACACAGGGTTCGGGAAACACCATATATTTT | TRBV5-1 | 16 | . | TRBJ1-3 | .
CASSPGTRDDEQYF | TGTGCCAGCAGCCCCGGGACTAGGGACGACGAGCAGTACTTC | TRBV7-6 | 14 | TRBD2 | TRBJ2-7 | .
CASSLNGRDYNEQFF | TGTGCCAGCAGCTTAAACGGGAGGGATTACAATGAGCAGTTCTTC | TRBV11-2 | 15 | TRBD2 | TRBJ2-1 | .
CASSASSDRGLQETQYF | TGTGCCAGCAGTGCTAGTTCGGACAGGGGATTACAAGAGACCCAGTACTTC | TRBV25-1 | 17 | TRBD1 | TRBJ2-5 | .
CASSSRPGLTTYEQYF | TGTGCCAGCAGTTCCCGGCCCGGACTGACGACCTACGAGCAGTACTTC | TRBV27 | 16 | . | TRBJ2-7 | .
CASSYSQTSGSEQYF | TGTGCCAGCAGTTACTCTCAGACTAGCGGGAGCGAGCAGTACTTC | TRBV6-5 | 15 | TRBD2 | TRBJ2-7 | .
CASSRGTKETQYF | TGTGCCAGCAGCCGTGGCACCAAAGAGACCCAGTACTTC | TRBV7-9 | 13 | . | TRBJ2-5 | few
CASTTGEAYNEQFF | TGTGCCAGCACCACAGGGGAGGCCTACAATGAGCAGTTCTTC | TRBV27 | 14 | . | TRBJ2-1 | .
CASSGTGTGGYDEQFF | TGTGCCAGCAGCGGGACCGGGACAGGGGGCTATGATGAGCAGTTCTTC | TRBV9 | 16 | TRBD1 | TRBJ2-1 | .
CASARGSEGETQYF | TGCGCCAGCGCCAGGGGGTCGGAGGGGGAGACCCAGTACTTC | TRBV5-1 | 14 | . | TRBJ2-5 | .
CASSQGGLRGGGYTF | TGCGCCAGCAGCCAAGGAGGATTGCGGGGGGGTGGCTACACCTTC | TRBV4-1 | 15 | . | TRBJ1-2 | .
CASSTDRESEAFF | TGTGCCAGCAGTACCGACAGGGAGAGTGAAGCTTTCTTT | TRBV6-1 | 13 | TRBD1 | TRBJ1-1 | .
CASSVIQGTDTQYF | TGTGCCAGCAGCGTCATACAGGGGACAGATACGCAGTATTTT | TRBV9 | 14 | TRBD1 | TRBJ2-3 | .
CASSYVNPGRTDTQYF | TGTGCCAGCAGTTATGTGAATCCCGGTCGCACAGATACGCAGTATTTT | TRBV6-5 | 16 | . | TRBJ2-3 | .
CASSQERASSYEQYF | TGTGCCAGCAGCCAGGAGAGGGCAAGCTCCTACGAGCAGTACTTC | TRBV4-2 | 15 | . | TRBJ2-7 | .
CAWSEFVREINEQYF | TGTGCCTGGAGTGAGTTTGTCCGAGAAATTAACGAGCAGTACTTC | TRBV30 | 15 | . | TRBJ2-7 | .
CASSPRTGGSYEQYF | TGTGCCAGTAGTCCCCGAACAGGGGGCTCCTACGAGCAGTACTTC | TRBV19 | 15 | TRBD1 | TRBJ2-7 | .
CASSPSGQGIYGYTF | TGTGCCAGTAGCCCATCGGGACAGGGGATCTATGGCTACACCTTC | TRBV19 | 15 | TRBD1 | TRBJ1-2 | .
CASSETVSEAFF | TGTGCCAGCAGTGAAACGGTCTCTGAAGCTTTCTTT | TRBV25-1 | 12 | . | TRBJ1-1 | .
CASSKEGDRNTGELFF | TGTGCCAGCAGCAAAGAAGGGGACAGAAACACCGGGGAGCTGTTTTTT | TRBV21-1 | 16 | . | TRBJ2-2 | .
CASSPQTGTEAFF | TGTGCCAGCAGTCCCCAGACAGGGACTGAAGCTTTCTTT | TRBV7-9 | 13 | TRBD1 | TRBJ1-1 | .
CASSIDSTGGRYEQYF | TGTGCCAGTAGTATAGATTCGACAGGGGGACGCTACGAGCAGTACTTC | TRBV19 | 16 | TRBD1 | TRBJ2-7 | .
CASYGTGEDNEQFF | TGTGCCAGCTATGGGACAGGGGAAGACAATGAGCAGTTCTTC | TRBV28 | 14 | TRBD1 | TRBJ2-1 | .
CASSPEGGGLHVEFF | TGTGCCAGCAGTCCCGAAGGAGGTGGACTCCACGTCGAGTTCTTC | TRBV6-4 | 15 | . | TRBJ2-1 | once
CASSPKAGDYNEQFF | TGTGCCAGCTCACCGAAAGCGGGGGACTACAATGAGCAGTTCTTC | TRBV18 | 15 | TRBD2 | TRBJ2-1 | .
CASRRQGAYGYTF | TGTGCCAGCAGGCGGCAGGGGGCGTATGGCTACACCTTC | TRBV2 | 13 | TRBD1 | TRBJ1-2 | once
CAWTNLPRRNNGGYTF | TGTGCCTGGACTAACCTCCCCAGGCGCAATAATGGAGGCTACACCTTC | TRBV30 | 16 | . | TRBJ1-2 | .
CASKGRTAPGTEAFF | TGTGCCAGTAAGGGGCGGACAGCCCCAGGGACTGAAGCTTTCTTT | TRBV19 | 15 | . | TRBJ1-1 | .
CASSLSSGLNTEAFF | TGCGCCAGCAGCCTAAGCAGCGGACTGAACACTGAAGCTTTCTTT | TRBV4-1 | 15 | . | TRBJ1-1 | .
CAWAQVMNTEAFF | TGTGCCTGGGCCCAGGTGATGAACACTGAAGCTTTCTTT | TRBV30 | 13 | . | TRBJ1-1 | few